Following are 4 T cell receptor beta chains from one sample sequenced in a study of Ad26.COV2.S vaccination and SARS-CoV-2 variants. Described treatment: around 19 received Ad26.COV2.S at low or high dose, single or two shots; five or six received placebo; per-sample allocation not given. After the first vaccine or placebo injection, samples were drawn on day 63. Assay used: immunoSEQ multiplex PCR; TCRdb lists only in-frame clones, some missing. The table shows roughly 270,000 clones, with around 87% occurring only once. The sample was peripheral blood, taken in a trial of Ad26.COV2.S vaccine versus placebo. These receptors were obtained from a person aged 18-65 years who received the Ad26.COV2.S COVID-19 vaccine or a placebo.

V gene TRBV5-6 combines with J gene TRBJ1-2; 7 positions match TRBD1. Germline CDR1 and CDR2: SGHDT and YYEEEE. This CDR3 has 14 residues. Unmatched junction bases numbered 7, after V lost 4 bases and J lost 4 bases. CDR3 sequence reads: CASSGSGGSYGYTF. For the CDR3, the DNA is TGTGCCAGCAGCGGATCAGGGGGTAGCTATGGCTACACCTTC.

The chain uses TRBV11-3 and TRBJ2-3; the D gene is possibly TRBD2 (7 bases). V lost 4 bases and J lost 3, with 14 bases in between. Germline V gene lookup returns CDR1 SGHNT and CDR2 YENEEA. CDR3 size: 15 residues. This chain's CDR3 is CASSSGGGSTDTQYF. The CDR3 DNA sequence: TGTGCCAGCAGCTCGGGGGGCGGGAGTACAGATACGCAGTATTTT.

Note on this clone: The sample contains more than one DNA sequence encoding this CDR3. This chain joins TRBV5-1 and TRBJ2-5; unclear D gene. CDR3 size: 12 residues. Trimming cost V 2 bases and J 1 base, with 3 bases left between them. The germline V gene encodes CDR1 SGHRS and CDR2 YFSETQ. Here the CDR3 DNA reads TGCGCCAGCAGCTTTCCCCAAGAGACCCAGTACTTC. It yields the protein CASSFPQETQYF. Full variable domain (outside the CDR3, taken from reference TRBV5-1 and TRBJ2-5): KAGVTQTPRYLIKTRGQQVTLSCSPISGHRSVSWYQQTPGQGLQFLFEYFSETQRNKGNFPGRFSGRQFSNSRSEMNVSTLELGDSALYLCASSFPQETQYFGPGTRLLVL.

V usage is TRBV2 and J usage is TRBJ1-4, with 11 bases that match TRBD1. This CDR3 has 13 amino acids. Germline V CDR1 and CDR2: SNHLY, FYNNEI. V lost 8 bases to trimming and J lost 10 bases; unmatched junction nucleotides: 6. The CDR3: CASGGQGARKLFF. CDR3 in DNA: TGTGCCAGCGGCGGACAGGGGGCGCGAAAACTGTTTTTT.